This T cell receptor beta chain was found in a study of blood T cell repertoires in COVID-19. For the study at large: T cells, B-cell-depleted T cells, or PBMCs supplied cDNA or gDNA.

TCRdb's copy holds only in-frame clones and misses some; the assay was immunoSEQ multiplex PCR. The data contain 65,000 to 100,000 clones, about 82% of them singletons. This clone has more than one count but fewer than ten. The sequence came from a woman aged 80 or over with acute or convalescent COVID-19. Sequencing input: peripheral blood.

CDR3 in amino acids: CASSLSTGIGSTWDTEAFF. The CDR3 DNA follows: TGTGCCAGCAGTTTATCCACCGGGATAGGTTCGACGTGGGACACTGAAGCTTTCTTT. V usage is TRBV28 and J usage is TRBJ1-1; no firm D call. The CDR3 sequence is 19 residues long. The V gene's germline CDR1 is MDHEN and CDR2 SYDVKM. V lost 1 base and J lost 3, with 24 bases in between.